Each of the 18 T cell receptor beta chains below was sequenced from the same sample in a study of shared clonotypes between healthy human individuals. Profiled with immunoSEQ multiplex PCR; TCRdb holds only in-frame clones, not every one. Among about 1.5 million clones listed, 98% were seen once. The material sequenced was naive CD4+ T cells sorted from blood. Subset defined: CD45RA+ positively selected. All receptors derive from a man aged 25-45 years in good health.

This clone was observed once. The DNA is omitted, as the CDR3 cannot be located on it reliably, and the CDR3 follows TCRdb's listing. The chain joins TRBV21-1 to TRBJ2-6; TRBD1, the table's D call, lacks a check against the DNA. TRBV21-1 constitutes a pseudogene. The CDR3 is 15 residues long, ends included. This CDR3 reads CASSLWGPGANVLTF.

The genes are TRBV5-4 and TRBJ2-2; 10 bases fit TRBD2. Germline CDR1 SGHNT, CDR2 YYREEE (reference sequence). The CDR3 spans 17 residues. Trimming took 7 bases from V and 6 from J; bases not matched to a gene: 15. The CDR3 here is CASHKSASGRNPGELFF. CDR3 nucleotide sequence: TGTGCCAGCCATAAGTCAGCTAGCGGGAGAAACCCCGGGGAGCTGTTTTTT.

This chain connects TRBV6-5 to TRBJ1-2, with 7 bases that match TRBD1. CDR3 length equals 15 residues. The V gene's germline CDR1 is MNHEY and CDR2 SVGAGI. Trimming cost V 0 bases and J 3 bases; bases outside gene matches: 4. In DNA, the CDR3 is TGTGCCAGCAGTTACTCGGACAGGAACTACTATGGCTACACCTTC. It specifies CASSYSDRNYYGYTF.

Notes on this clone: Other DNA sequences within the sample encode an identical CDR3. V usage is TRBV5-1 and J usage is TRBJ2-3, with no clear D. Trimming took off 1 base at V and 4 bases at J, with 4 bases between the two ends. Looked up from germline, CDR1 is SGHRS and CDR2 is YFSETQ. The CDR3 consists of 12 residues. The DNA for the CDR3 is TGCGCCAGCAGCTTGAACTCAGATACGCAGTATTTT. This codes for CASSLNSDTQYF.

V and J are TRBV7-9 and TRBJ2-3; D may correspond to TRBD1 or TRBD2 (5 bases each). The V gene lost 4 bases and the J gene lost 2 bases, with 10 bases spanning the gap. Germline V gives CDR1 SEHNR, CDR2 FQNEAQ (reference sequence). The CDR3 loop spans 14 amino acids. The DNA for the CDR3 is TGTGCCAGCAGCTCCAGGGACCACACAGATACGCAGTATTTT. As protein: CASSSRDHTDTQYF.

V usage is TRBV6-1 and J usage is TRBJ1-5; a weak D match, TRBD1 (6 bases). Trimming took off 4 bases at V and 4 bases at J, with 23 bases between the two ends. This CDR3 spans 18 amino acids. Germline-derived CDR1 and CDR2 are MNHNS and SASEGT. CDR3 region: CASSVSAGANRANQPQHF. Written as DNA, the CDR3 is TGTGCCAGCAGTGTATCTGCCGGGGCCAACAGGGCAAATCAGCCCCAGCATTTT.

CDR3 bases: TGCAGCGTTGTCAGGACCACCTTGAACACTGAAGCTTTCTTT. Translating gives CSVVRTTLNTEAFF. V usage is TRBV29-1 and J usage is TRBJ1-1; D gene ambiguous. Germline assignment: CDR1 SQVTM and CDR2 ANQGSEA. The CDR3 contains 14 residues. V was cut by 4 bases and J by 0 bases, with 12 bases left in between.

The chain has TRBV7-3 and TRBJ2-3; D is ambiguous. The CDR3 has 13 residues. Germline V gene lookup returns CDR1 SGHTA and CDR2 FQGTGA. The V end was cut by 5 bases, the J end by 3 bases, with 9 bases between. The chain's CDR3 is CASSERPTDTQYF. The CDR3 DNA reads TGTGCCAGCAGCGAACGGCCGACAGATACGCAGTATTTT.

The chain uses TRBV7-8 and TRBJ2-7; 7 bases fit TRBD2. In germline, CDR1 is SGHVS, CDR2 FQNEAQ. CDR3 size: 15 residues. V shed 4 bases, J shed 3 bases, and the junction held 9 bases outside the gene matches. CDR3 in DNA: TGTGCCAGCAGCTCGGGGATAGCGGGTTTCTACGAGCAGTACTTC. It is translated as CASSSGIAGFYEQYF.

This chain uses TRBV11-3 with TRBJ2-1, with D possibly matching TRBD1 (6 bases). CDR3 length: 16 amino acids. Trimming cost V 3 bases and J 7 bases, with 19 bases left between them. Looked up from germline, CDR1 is SGHNT and CDR2 is YENEEA. The CDR3 DNA is TGTGCCAGCAGCTTGAGGAGCAGGGCAGGGGTTAATGAGCAGTTCTTC. This translates into CASSLRSRAGVNEQFF. The complete variable domain, with remaining parts taken from reference TRBV11-3 and TRBJ2-1, reads EAGVVQSPRYKIIEKKQPVAFWCNPISGHNTLYWYLQNLGQGPELLIRYENEEAVDDSQLPKDRFSAERLKGVDSTLKIQPAELGDSAVYLCASSLRSRAGVNEQFFGPGTRLTVL.

The gene calls are TRBV5-4 and TRBJ2-1; no firm D call. V lost 4 bases and J 0 bases, leaving 17 bases between the germline ends. CDR3 length: 17 residues. Germline CDR1 and CDR2: SGHNT and YYREEE (reference sequence). CDR3: CASSPRSSISSYNEQFF. In DNA form, the CDR3 reads TGTGCCAGCAGCCCTAGATCGTCTATAAGCTCCTACAATGAGCAGTTCTTC.

V usage is TRBV11-2 and J usage is TRBJ2-5, with TRBD2 identical over 8 bases. V was pared by 0 bases and J by 3 bases, with 6 bases of the junction left unmatched. Looked up from germline, CDR1 is SGHAT and CDR2 is FQNNGV. The CDR3 length is 16 residues. CDR3 protein: CASSLDPRAGEETQYF. DNA for the CDR3: TGTGCCAGCAGCTTAGATCCCCGAGCGGGAGAAGAGACCCAGTACTTC.

This clone occurred once. Its ends do not fully match the called genes, so a read error is possible. Other DNA sequences in this specimen translate into the identical CDR3. The chain uses TRBV15 and TRBJ1-1; D is uncertain. The germline V gene has CDR1 LNHNV and CDR2 YYDKDF (reference sequence). There are 13 residues in the CDR3. The CDR3 loop is CATSRDLNSEAFF. CDR3 sequence (DNA): TGTGCCACCAGCAGAGATCTGAACAGTGAAGCTTTCTTT.

The genes are TRBV18 and TRBJ2-1; 16 bases are shared with TRBD2. The germline V gene has CDR1 KGHSH and CDR2 LQKENI. The J segment lost 7 bases and the V segment lost 0 bases, leaving 3 bases of the junction unmatched. This CDR3 spans 17 amino acids. The CDR3 DNA reads TGTGCCAGCTCACCACCCTCGGGACTAGCGGGAGGGAATGAGCAGTTCTTC. Protein product: CASSPPSGLAGGNEQFF.

The chain links TRBV21-1 to TRBJ2-1; the table names TRBD1, a call not compared with the DNA. TRBV21-1 is designated a pseudogene. There are 15 residues in the CDR3. The CDR3 DNA is TGTGCCAGACCAGGGGACCCAAGCTCCTACAATGAGCAGTTCTTC. The encoded protein is CARPGDPSSYNEQFF.

Only one count was recorded for this clone. V gene TRBV6-4 combines with J gene TRBJ2-5; a possible D gene is TRBD2 (6 bases). The CDR3 covers 13 residues. CDR1 is MRHNA, CDR2 SNTAGT, per germline. Trimming shortened V by 4 bases and J by 7 bases, and 13 bases separated the two germline ends. In DNA, the CDR3 is TGTGCCAGCAGTGTCGGGGCCGGGGGGACCCAGTACTTC. Protein sequence: CASSVGAGGTQYF.

This chain connects TRBV7-9 to TRBJ1-1; TRBD1 might be the D (5 bases). V lost 1 base and J 0 bases, leaving 15 bases between the germline ends. The CDR3 covers 17 residues. Germline loops: CDR1 SEHNR, CDR2 FQNEAQ (reference sequence). The CDR3 DNA reads as TGTGCCAGCAGCTTAGAGCCCCTGGGGCGCATGAACACTGAAGCTTTCTTT. Residues: CASSLEPLGRMNTEAFF.

The chain joins TRBV28 to TRBJ2-7; 7 bases align to TRBD2. The CDR3 sequence is 14 residues long. CDR1 is MDHEN and CDR2 is SYDVKM in the germline V gene. The trim removed 5 bases at V and 6 bases at J, leaving 10 bases unmatched. The CDR3, as DNA: TGTGCCAGCAGTCCCACTAGCGAGAACACCGAGCAGTACTTC. Translation gives CASSPTSENTEQYF.